This T cell receptor (beta chain) was sequenced during a study of blood T cell repertoires in COVID-19. Study-level information: Spain, Italy and the United States supplied samples that represented acute and convalescent COVID-19. From T cells, B-cell-depleted T cells, or PBMCs came the material, which was cDNA or gDNA.

Libraries were prepared by immunoSEQ multiplex PCR; TCRdb keeps only in-frame clonotypes and omits some of them. The sample contains 15,000 to 20,000 clones, about 81% of which appear only once. V lost 1 base to trimming and J lost 5 bases, with 11 bases between them. Germline V gene lookup returns CDR1 KGHSH and CDR2 LQKENI. The CDR3 sequence is 14 residues long. The receptor's source is a man aged 40-49 years with active or convalescent COVID-19. The chain is built from TRBV18 and TRBJ1-2, with D hard to call. The specimen sequenced was peripheral blood. The CDR3, as DNA: TGTGCCAGCTCACCACTGGGGAGAGATTATGGCTACACCTTC. Amino acid sequence: CASSPLGRDYGYTF.